This paragraph covers one T cell receptor (beta chain) sequence. Which antigen it targets is not known. The input lacks base qualities; no much larger clone sits a single base away. Samples from volunteer blood donors who had recovered from COVID-19 were contributed by a second Seattle source. Whole blood was collected in K2EDTA tubes by collaborating institutions according to the institutions' own protocols. Collaborator samples were shipped for TCRbeta analysis as frozen whole blood, isolated PBMCs, or DNA extracted from either sample type. This sample was taken from a study of blood T cell repertoires in COVID-19 (dated by TCRdb to the early 2020s). Turning to the overall study: Samples covering the acute and convalescent phases of COVID-19 were provided by collaborators in the United States, Italy and Spain. The prospective study material was composed of cDNA or gDNA derived from T cells, B-cell-depleted T cells, or PBMCs. The dataset comprised deeply sampled blood TCRbeta repertoires from subjects exposed to, actively infected with, or recovered from COVID-19. The repertoires were made available in a free public database intended to serve as a resource for research on the immune response to SARS-CoV-2. Samples came from the ongoing ImmuneRACE study (first 160 participants) plus 1,254 subjects from 6 global collaborators. Nearly every sample came with metadata listing a de-identified subject ID, COVID-19 status, age in years and sex. Where HLA class I and class II types were available, the types were taken from metadata supplied by the sample provider, not from assay-based typing. General conclusions and limits of the study: The quantity of clinical and demographic metadata differed by source and by participant and was supplied without curation.

TCRbeta CDR3 regions were amplified from genomic DNA using the immunoSEQ Assay, a bias-controlled multiplex PCR. Per the authors' processing: The number of nucleated cells in each sample was estimated from the amplification of reference gene primers within the assay. To quantify the absolute abundance of each unique TCRbeta CDR3 rearrangement, sequence reads were collapsed and filtered. For each sample, productive Simpson clonality was calculated as the square root of Simpson's diversity index over productive rearrangements. TCRdb provides this immuneACCESS table in a form limited to in-frame rearrangements. Some clones are lacking; in checked studies, under half of them reflect an unresolved V gene, and why the rest are absent is not known. From that table come the V and J calls and clone size; the DNA was used to work out D and trimming. The sample data list 110,000 or so clones, and 70% to 90% of these were observed just once. The top ten constitute roughly 8.9% of the sample.

Spanning cysteine to phenylalanine, the CDR3 consists of 15 amino acids. Kept here is only the CDR3 DNA, which spans 45 bases and is read in frame from base 1. V loses 0 bases, J loses 7 bases, and the germline ends lie 13 bases apart. CDR1 and CDR2, looked up from the germline V gene, are MNHEY and SVGEGT. This TCR derives from a woman in her sixties or seventies who had recovered from COVID-19. Recombination connected TRBV6-2 or TRBV6-3 to TRBJ1-5, with the D gene not clear enough to name. The specimen sequenced was peripheral blood. The bases are TGTGCCAGCAGTTACTCTCCCCCCGCGGGACAGCCCCAGCATTTT. This encodes CASSYSPPAGQPQHF.